The TCR beta chain under discussion was sequenced for a study of Graves' ophthalmopathy and Graves' hyperthyroidism. In this sample, this clonotype turned up a few times. Trimming took 2 bases from V and 6 from J, leaving 5 bases between them. The CDR3 is 12 residues long. Per the germline V gene, CDR1 is SGHRS and CDR2 is YFSETQ. For repertoire sequencing, the TCR beta CDR3 regions were amplified from RNA transcripts. The authors performed first-round RT-PCR with HTBI primers and then a second-round multiplex PCR. MiXCR, run by TCRdb on the multiplex PCR reads, gives a single entry per CDR3 protein. The data contain roughly 500,000 distinct CDR3 sequences, approximately 15% of them singletons. Moderate-to-severe activity, CAS ≥3, NOSPECS ≥4 and duration under 3 months were recorded for donors with ophthalmopathy.

Specimen: blood. This clonotype originated in a woman younger than 45 with Graves' ophthalmopathy. The chain recombines TRBV5-1 with TRBJ2-2; D is unresolved. The CDR3 DNA follows: TGCGCCAGCAGCTTACAGTCCGGGGAGCTGTTTTTT. As protein: CASSLQSGELFF. The entire variable domain, with the rest obtained from reference TRBV5-1 and TRBJ2-2, is as follows: KAGVTQTPRYLIKTRGQQVTLSCSPISGHRSVSWYQQTPGQGLQFLFEYFSETQRNKGNFPGRFSGRQFSNSRSEMNVSTLELGDSALYLCASSLQSGELFFGEGSRLTVL.